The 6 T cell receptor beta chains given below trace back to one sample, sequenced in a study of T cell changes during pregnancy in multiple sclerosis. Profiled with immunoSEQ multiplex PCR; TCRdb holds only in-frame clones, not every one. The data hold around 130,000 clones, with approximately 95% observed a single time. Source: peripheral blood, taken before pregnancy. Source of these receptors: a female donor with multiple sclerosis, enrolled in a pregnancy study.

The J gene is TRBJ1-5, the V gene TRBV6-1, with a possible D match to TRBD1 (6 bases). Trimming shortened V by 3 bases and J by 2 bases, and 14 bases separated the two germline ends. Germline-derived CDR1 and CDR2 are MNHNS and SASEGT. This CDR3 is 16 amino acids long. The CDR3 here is CASSDYRATGNQPQHF. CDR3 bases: TGTGCCAGCAGTGATTACAGGGCCACGGGCAATCAGCCCCAGCATTTT.

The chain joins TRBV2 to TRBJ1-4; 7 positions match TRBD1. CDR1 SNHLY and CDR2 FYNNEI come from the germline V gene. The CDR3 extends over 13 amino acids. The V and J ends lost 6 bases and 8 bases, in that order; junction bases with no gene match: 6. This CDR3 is CASRDTGAEKLFF. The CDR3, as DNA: TGTGCCAGCAGGGATACAGGGGCCGAAAAACTGTTTTTT.

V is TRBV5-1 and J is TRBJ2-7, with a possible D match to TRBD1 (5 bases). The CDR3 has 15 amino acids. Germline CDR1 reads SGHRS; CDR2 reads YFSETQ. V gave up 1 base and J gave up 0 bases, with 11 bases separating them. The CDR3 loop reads CASSLSGLSSYEQYF. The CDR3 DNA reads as TGCGCCAGCAGCTTGTCAGGGTTAAGCTCCTACGAGCAGTACTTC.

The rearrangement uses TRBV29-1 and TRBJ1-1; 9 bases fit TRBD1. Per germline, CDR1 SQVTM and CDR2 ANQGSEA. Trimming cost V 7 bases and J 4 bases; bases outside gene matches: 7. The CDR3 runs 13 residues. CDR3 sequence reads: CSALTGGSTEAFF. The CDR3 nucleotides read TGCAGCGCTCTTACAGGGGGCAGCACTGAAGCTTTCTTT.

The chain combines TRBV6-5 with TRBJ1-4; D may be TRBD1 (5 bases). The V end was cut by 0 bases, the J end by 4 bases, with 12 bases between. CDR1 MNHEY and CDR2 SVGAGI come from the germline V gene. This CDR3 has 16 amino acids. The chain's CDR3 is CASSYSWGPGNEKLFF. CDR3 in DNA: TGTGCCAGCAGTTACTCGTGGGGCCCGGGTAATGAAAAACTGTTTTTT.

The CDR3 DNA reads TGTGCCATCAGTGAGTTGGGCCTGGCCTCTGGAAACACCATATATTTT. Translated: CAISELGLASGNTIYF. This chain links TRBV10-3 with TRBJ1-3; D is uncertain. The CDR3 runs 16 residues. Trimming cost V 1 base and J 0 bases, with 10 bases left between them. Germline assignment: CDR1 ENHRY and CDR2 SYGVKD.